This passage covers 21 T cell receptor beta chains from one sample sequenced in a study of T cells in Graves' hyperthyroidism and ophthalmopathy. Amplification yielded TCR beta CDR3 regions, with RNA transcripts as the source. A set of HTBI primers served as the primers for a first-round RT-PCR of the TCR CDR3. TCRdb recomputed calls from the multiplex PCR reads with MiXCR, one row per CDR3 protein. The sample has around 440,000 distinct CDR3 sequences; approximately 14% are singletons. The sequencing sample was made of blood. The receptors shown here come from a young woman with Graves' hyperthyroidism.

This clonotype appeared many times. The chain has TRBV3-1 and TRBJ2-1; TRBD2 agrees at 16 bases. After removal of 1 base from V and 8 bases from J, the junction contained 2 bases not matched to a gene. Germline V gene sequence: CDR1 LGHDT, CDR2 YNNKEL (reference sequence). This CDR3 is 16 amino acids long. The DNA of the CDR3 is TGTGCCAGCAGCCAAGGAGGGACTAGCGGGAGGGATGAGCAGTTCTTC. Protein: CASSQGGTSGRDEQFF.

This clonotype occurred many times. The rearrangement links TRBV12-3 or TRBV12-4 to TRBJ1-3; no definite D call. The V end lost 3 bases, the J end lost 0 bases, and 12 bases lay between the germline ends. The CDR3 is 16 residues long. The CDR3 loop reads CASSFRAGISGNTIYF. The CDR3, as DNA: TGTGCCAGCAGTTTTAGGGCCGGGATCTCTGGAAACACCATATATTTT.

This rearrangement joins TRBV7-2 to TRBJ1-3; D remains unclear. Germline V gives CDR1 SGHTA, CDR2 FQGNSA. Trimming left V 5 bases short and J 2 bases short, with 19 bases between. The length of the CDR3 is 17 residues. This chain's CDR3 is CASSQSWVPKAGNTIYF. In DNA form, the CDR3 reads TGTGCCAGCAGCCAGTCATGGGTCCCTAAGGCTGGAAACACCATATATTTT.

This clonotype was picked up many times. The V and J genes are TRBV2 and TRBJ1-1; tentative D call: TRBD1 (6 bases). CDR1 is SNHLY and CDR2 is FYNNEI in the germline V gene. CDR3 length equals 17 residues. The V end was cut by 5 bases, the J end by 1 base, with 20 bases between. The CDR3 DNA reads as TGTGCCAGCAGTTTTTCATCAGCAGGGGAGGGGAACACTGAAGCTTTCTTT. This encodes CASSFSSAGEGNTEAFF.

The chain links TRBV7-3 to TRBJ2-3, with TRBD2 as a possible D gene (5 bases). The CDR3 is 16 residues long. The germline V gene has CDR1 SGHTA and CDR2 FQGTGA. V was shortened by 2 bases and J by 3 bases, with 15 bases between the two germline ends. The CDR3 is CASSLGPLTRTDTQYF. The CDR3 coding sequence is TGTGCCAGCAGCTTAGGGCCTCTAACTAGAACAGATACGCAGTATTTT.

The chain links TRBV4-1 to TRBJ2-1; 14 nucleotides match TRBD2. The CDR3 consists of 16 residues. Germline CDR1 reads MGHRA; CDR2 reads YSYEKL. With V trimmed by 4 bases and J by 5 bases, 4 bases remained unmatched. The CDR3 DNA is TGCGCCAGCAGCCCGGGACTAGCGGGAGTCGACAATGAGCAGTTCTTC. It is translated as CASSPGLAGVDNEQFF.

A remark on this clonotype: A read error may produce the germline difference seen at one junction end. This rearrangement joins TRBV11-2 to TRBJ2-7; D is perhaps TRBD1 (5 bases). Germline lookup yields CDR1 SGHAT and CDR2 FQNNGV. The CDR3 has 14 residues. The CDR3 protein is CANSLGSGRYEQYF. The CDR3 DNA follows: TGTGCCAACAGCTTGGGGTCAGGGCGTTACGAGCAGTACTTC.

This clonotype was recorded a few times. The chain employs TRBV20-1 and TRBJ2-5, with D perhaps matching TRBD2 (5 bases). The CDR3 contains 12 residues. CDR1 is DFQATT and CDR2 is SNEGSKA in the germline V gene (reference sequence). V was trimmed by 6 bases and J by 6 bases, leaving 14 bases between them. DNA for the CDR3: TGCAGTGCGCCGGACTTCGGGAAGACCCAGTACTTC. Translation gives CSAPDFGKTQYF.

This clonotype was counted at least ten times. The gene calls are TRBV28 and TRBJ2-1, with a possible D match to TRBD1 (6 bases). V lost 5 bases and J lost 10, with 21 bases in between. The CDR3 length is 15 residues. Germline CDR1 MDHEN, CDR2 SYDVKM. This CDR3 reads CASSLSKTGPREQFF. CDR3 sequence (DNA): TGTGCCAGCAGTCTCTCGAAGACAGGTCCCAGGGAGCAGTTCTTC.

This chain uses TRBV29-1 with TRBJ2-1; D remains ambiguous. This CDR3 has 14 residues. In germline, CDR1 is SQVTM, CDR2 ANQGSEA. Trimming left V 4 bases short and J 0 bases short, with 10 bases between. For the CDR3, the DNA is TGCAGCGTTGGGAGACTCGACTCCTACAATGAGCAGTTCTTC. Translation: CSVGRLDSYNEQFF.

This clonotype was detected ten times or more. The V and J genes are TRBV11-3 and TRBJ2-2, with 7 bases identical to TRBD1. Germline assignment: CDR1 SGHNT and CDR2 YENEEA. V shed 3 bases, J shed 0 bases, and the junction held 4 bases outside the gene matches. The CDR3 runs 16 residues. This CDR3 is CASSLVGGSNTGELFF. The CDR3 nucleotides read TGTGCCAGCAGCTTGGTAGGGGGCTCGAACACCGGGGAGCTGTTTTTT.

This clonotype was seen a few times. The rearrangement uses TRBV10-2 and TRBJ2-1, with TRBD1 identical over 8 bases. The V and J ends lost 5 bases and 0 bases, in that order; junction bases with no gene match: 6. Looked up from germline, CDR1 is WSHSY and CDR2 is SAAADI. The CDR3 sequence is 16 residues long. The CDR3 DNA reads as TGCGCCAGCAGTTCCAGGGGGCGAGACTCCTACAATGAGCAGTTCTTC. Translated: CASSSRGRDSYNEQFF.

This clonotype was found many times. The chain recombines TRBV20-1 with TRBJ2-1; 7 nucleotides line up with TRBD1. V lost 4 bases and J lost 3; bases outside the gene matches: 9. Per germline, CDR1 DFQATT and CDR2 SNEGSKA (reference sequence). The CDR3 is 15 amino acids. In DNA, the CDR3 is TGCAGTGCTACCCCGGGTCAGGGGGTCTACAATGAGCAGTTCTTC. Protein product: CSATPGQGVYNEQFF.

In its sample, this clonotype was seen many times. The gene calls are TRBV18 and TRBJ1-1; D is undetermined. In germline, CDR1 is KGHSH, CDR2 LQKENI. CDR3 length: 13 amino acids. V was clipped by 1 base and J by 1 base, with 4 bases between them. CDR3 DNA: TGTGCCAGCTCACCACGAGCGAACACTGAAGCTTTCTTT. This gives the protein CASSPRANTEAFF.

This clonotype came up a few times. The chain uses TRBV28 and TRBJ2-1; 7 bases align to TRBD2. Germline V gene data show CDR1 as MDHEN and CDR2 as SYDVKM. The CDR3 consists of 13 residues. J gave up 4 bases and V 8 bases, and 5 bases lay outside the gene matches. The CDR3 here is CASGRAVYNEQFF. The CDR3 DNA is TGTGCCAGCGGGAGGGCCGTATACAATGAGCAGTTCTTC.

J is TRBJ2-1 and V is TRBV18; D gene unclear. The germline CDR1 and CDR2 sequences are KGHSH and LQKENI. V lost 0 bases to trimming and J lost 8 bases, with 17 bases between them. The CDR3 totals 16 residues. The CDR3 DNA is TGTGCCAGCTCACCACCGTTCCAGATCCTTCGGTATGAGCAGTTCTTC. It specifies CASSPPFQILRYEQFF.

This clonotype was counted at least ten times. The J gene is TRBJ2-2, the V gene TRBV7-6; TRBD2 is a possible D gene (5 bases). V was cut by 4 bases and J by 0 bases, with 12 bases left in between. Germline assignment: CDR1 SGHVS and CDR2 FNYEAQ. The CDR3 sequence is 16 residues long. CDR3 residues: CASSWAGLPNTGELFF. CDR3 DNA: TGTGCCAGCAGCTGGGCCGGACTTCCGAACACCGGGGAGCTGTTTTTT. Variable domain in full (rest from reference TRBV7-6 and TRBJ2-2): GAGVSQSPRYKVTKRGQDVALRCDPISGHVSLYWYRQALGQGPEFLTYFNYEAQQDKSGLPNDRFSAERPEGSISTLTIQRTEQRDSAMYRCASSWAGLPNTGELFFGEGSRLTVL.

This clonotype appeared many times. The chain has TRBV13 and TRBJ2-7, with D hard to call. Trimming left V 5 bases short and J 3 bases short, with 14 bases between. The CDR3 has 14 residues. Germline CDR1 reads PRHDT; CDR2 reads FYEKMQ (reference sequence). CDR3 coding DNA: TGTGCCAGCAGCCCCATAGGGTCCAACTACGAGCAGTACTTC. Residues: CASSPIGSNYEQYF.

At least ten counts were recorded for this clonotype. The chain employs TRBV6-6 and TRBJ2-1; D unresolved. The CDR3 is made up of 14 amino acids. The V end was cut by 0 bases, the J end by 3 bases, with 6 bases between. Germline lookup yields CDR1 MNHNY and CDR2 SVGAGI (reference sequence). The CDR3 loop is CASSYSGGYNEQFF. The DNA for the CDR3 is TGTGCCAGCAGTTACTCGGGCGGCTACAATGAGCAGTTCTTC.

This clonotype was detected ten times or more. The chain couples TRBV7-9 to TRBJ2-7, with D perhaps TRBD1 (6 bases). The CDR3 extends over 16 amino acids. Per germline, CDR1 SEHNR and CDR2 FQNEAQ (reference sequence). V lost 5 bases and J 0 bases, leaving 17 bases between the germline ends. The CDR3 bases are TGTGCCAGCAGCCCAACGAGGGGGAAGAGCTCCTACGAGCAGTACTTC. The encoded protein is CASSPTRGKSSYEQYF.

The sample holds a few counts of this clonotype. The chain uses TRBV7-3 and TRBJ2-2; TRBD2 is a possible D gene (7 bases). Trimming took off 5 bases at V and 5 bases at J, with 15 bases between the two ends. The CDR3 runs to 15 residues. Germline V gene sequence: CDR1 SGHTA, CDR2 FQGTGA. The CDR3 DNA sequence: TGTGCCAGCAGCCCATCGGGGGGCGGGACCGGGGAGCTGTTTTTT. Its translation: CASSPSGGGTGELFF.